Listed below are T cell receptor beta chains from one sample, sequenced in a study of T cell changes during pregnancy in multiple sclerosis. The protocol was immunoSEQ multiplex PCR, while the TCRdb copy is restricted to in-frame clones and leaves out a portion. The table has roughly 90,000 clones, 80% to 95% seen once. The source material was peripheral blood, sampled in the first trimester of pregnancy. All receptors derive from a female donor in good health, enrolled as a control in a pregnancy study. Both conserved end residues are part of each CDR3. D genes are given only for firm matches. Size tells how often a clone was seen (once, few, many) or the class of an expanded clone, and some rows leave it out.

CDR3 protein	CDR3 DNA	D gene	clone size	V gene	J gene
CASSSSSLVSPLHF	TGTGCCAGCAGTAGCTCCTCCCTAGTCTCACCCCTCCACTTT	-	-	TRBV7-2	TRBJ1-6
CASSLNLDTQYF	TGTGCCAGCAGCTTGAATCTAGATACGCAGTATTTT	-	-	TRBV5-4	TRBJ2-3
CASSLTLANEQFF	TGTGCCAGCAGCTTAACGTTGGCCAATGAGCAGTTCTTC	-	-	TRBV7-3	TRBJ2-1
CASSEPGTGGRGNYGYTF	TGTGCCAGCAGCGAACCGGGGACAGGGGGAAGGGGGAACTATGGCTACACCTTC	TRBD1	-	TRBV25-1	TRBJ1-2
CASSVGLGLYEQYF	TGTGCCAGCAGCGTAGGACTAGGGCTCTACGAGCAGTACTTC	-	-	TRBV9	TRBJ2-7
CASSQTGAGNTIYF	TGTGCCAGCAGCCAGACAGGGGCAGGAAACACCATATATTTT	TRBD1	once	TRBV6-1	TRBJ1-3
CASSRLGQTPSNNEQFF	TGTGCCAGCTCACGATTAGGACAGACACCTAGCAACAATGAGCAGTTCTTC	-	-	TRBV18	TRBJ2-1
CATSRDTTNYGYTF	TGTGCCACCAGCCGCGACACAACTAACTATGGCTACACCTTC	-	-	TRBV15	TRBJ1-2
CAIYCRGPGHCGELFF	TGTGCCATCTACTGTAGAGGCCCGGGACACTGCGGGGAGCTGTTTTTT	-	-	TRBV10-3	TRBJ2-2
CASSLQGNYGYTF	TGTGCCAGCAGCTTGCAGGGAAACTATGGCTACACCTTC	-	once	TRBV5-5	TRBJ1-2
CASSKSGTGFVYEQFF	TGTGCCAGCAGCAAGTCCGGGACAGGTTTTGTGTATGAGCAGTTCTTC	TRBD1	-	TRBV11-3	TRBJ2-1
CATRLAGTDTQYF	TGTGCCACCCGACTAGCAGGCACAGATACGCAGTATTTT	TRBD2	once	TRBV6-5	TRBJ2-3
CASSLSTGTEAFF	TGTGCCAGCAGCCTATCTACGGGCACTGAAGCTTTCTTT	-	-	TRBV11-3	TRBJ1-1
CASSPHKGPQVRYNSPLHF	TGTGCCAGCAGCCCCCATAAGGGGCCCCAAGTAAGATATAATTCACCCCTCCACTTT	-	-	TRBV7-3	TRBJ1-6
CASSPPGLANGEQFF	TGTGCCAGCAGCCCCCCGGGACTAGCGAATGGGGAGCAGTTCTTC	TRBD2	-	TRBV6-5	TRBJ2-1
CAWSPRGGSPLHF	TGTGCCTGGAGCCCCCGGGGGGGATCACCCCTCCACTTT	-	few	TRBV30	TRBJ1-6
CASSQTGGGEKLFF	TGCGCCAGCAGCCAGACAGGGGGAGGGGAAAAACTGTTTTTT	TRBD1	-	TRBV4-1	TRBJ1-4
CASSVGSGGADFYEQYF	TGTGCCAGCAGCGTAGGAAGCGGGGGGGCTGATTTTTACGAGCAGTACTTC	TRBD2	-	TRBV9	TRBJ2-7
CASSRVHEQYF	TGTGCCAGCAGCCGCGTTCACGAGCAGTACTTC	-	-	TRBV7-2	TRBJ2-7
CASSVGGSSYEQYF	TGTGCCAGCAGCGTAGGCGGGTCCTCCTACGAGCAGTACTTC	-	once	TRBV9	TRBJ2-7
CASSSPQGYEQYF	TGTGCCAGCAGCTCCCCCCAGGGTTACGAGCAGTACTTC	-	-	TRBV7-6	TRBJ2-7
CASSQGDDGGPSYEQYF	TGTGCCAGCAGCCAAGGAGATGACGGGGGTCCTTCCTACGAGCAGTACTTC	-	-	TRBV14	TRBJ2-7
CASGSRDSYNEQFF	TGTGCCAGCGGTTCGAGGGACTCCTACAATGAGCAGTTCTTC	-	-	TRBV7-9	TRBJ2-1
CASSQDRERELNTEAFF	TGCGCCAGCAGCCAGGACAGGGAACGGGAACTGAACACTGAAGCTTTCTTT	TRBD1	-	TRBV4-3	TRBJ1-1
CASSLGSQGNKNIQYF	TGTGCCAGCTCACTTGGCTCACAGGGAAACAAAAACATTCAGTACTTC	-	-	TRBV18	TRBJ2-4
CASSQVTQGAGYEQYF	TGCGCCAGCAGCCAAGTAACACAGGGGGCAGGATACGAGCAGTACTTC	TRBD1	-	TRBV4-3	TRBJ2-7
CASSSHGQGIQETQYF	TGTGCCAGCAGTTCCCATGGACAGGGTATCCAAGAGACCCAGTACTTC	TRBD1	-	TRBV28	TRBJ2-5
CASSPRTSAYGYTF	TGTGCCAGCAGTCCACGGACATCTGCCTATGGCTACACCTTC	-	-	TRBV6-6	TRBJ1-2
CASSLAGGNTEAFF	TGCGCCAGCAGCTTGGCCGGGGGGAACACTGAAGCTTTCTTT	-	-	TRBV5-1	TRBJ1-1
CASSPSLGQGNSPLHF	TGTGCCAGCAGCCCGTCTTTGGGACAGGGCAATTCACCCCTCCACTTT	TRBD1	-	TRBV7-8	TRBJ1-6
CASSQDIGRGQYF	TGCGCCAGCAGCCAAGATATAGGCAGGGGGCAGTATTTT	-	-	TRBV4-3	TRBJ2-3
CASSVGNGGELFF	TGTGCCAGCAGCGTAGGCAACGGGGGAGAACTGTTTTTT	-	-	TRBV9	TRBJ1-4
CASSLAYGTSQSRRSIGTEAFF	TGCGCCAGCAGCTTGGCCTACGGGACATCTCAATCTCGGCGGTCGATAGGCACTGAAGCTTTCTTT	-	-	TRBV5-1	TRBJ1-1
CASSSGTGVHYGYTF	TGTGCCAGCAGCTCCGGGACAGGGGTCCACTATGGCTACACCTTC	TRBD1	-	TRBV5-4	TRBJ1-2
CASSSGAQGYTF	TGTGCCAGCAGCTCAGGGGCGCAAGGCTACACCTTC	-	-	TRBV5-4	TRBJ1-2
CASSAGQNTEAFF	TGTGCCAGCAGCGCCGGACAGAACACTGAAGCTTTCTTT	-	-	TRBV7-2	TRBJ1-1
CASTISDTEAFF	TGTGCCAGCACCATATCAGACACTGAAGCTTTCTTT	-	-	TRBV7-3	TRBJ1-1
CSARRSYEQYF	TGCAGTGCTAGGAGGTCCTACGAGCAGTACTTC	-	-	TRBV20-1	TRBJ2-7
CASSPASQNTEAFF	TGTGCCAGCTCACCCGCTTCACAGAACACTGAAGCTTTCTTT	-	-	TRBV18	TRBJ1-1
CSVEDRDRSYEQYF	TGCAGCGTTGAAGACAGAGACAGATCCTACGAGCAGTACTTC	-	-	TRBV29-1	TRBJ2-7
CASSRMRGNNTEAFF	TGTGCCAGCAGTAGGATGCGGGGAAACAACACTGAAGCTTTCTTT	-	-	TRBV6-5	TRBJ1-1
CASSRPGQRNEKLFF	TGTGCCAGCAGCCGACCGGGACAGAGAAATGAAAAACTGTTTTTT	TRBD1	-	TRBV11-2	TRBJ1-4
CASILNARVDGELFF	TGTGCCAGTATTCTAAACGCCAGGGTGGACGGGGAGCTGTTTTTT	-	-	TRBV19	TRBJ2-2
CASSDGERGEQFF	TGTGCCAGCAGTGACGGGGAGCGGGGTGAGCAGTTCTTC	TRBD2	once	TRBV6-4	TRBJ2-1
CASSLGQGPNEQFF	TGTGCCAGCAGCTTGGGACAGGGTCCCAATGAGCAGTTCTTC	TRBD1	-	TRBV7-3	TRBJ2-1
CSVEDQGNRGTEAFF	TGCAGCGTTGAAGATCAGGGGAACAGGGGCACTGAAGCTTTCTTT	TRBD1	-	TRBV29-1	TRBJ1-1